This record looks at one T cell receptor beta chain sequence and its context. This sample was taken from a study of control samples from healthy donors and cancer patients. Libraries were prepared by immunoSEQ multiplex PCR; TCRdb keeps only in-frame clonotypes and omits some of them. The sample contains 350,000 to 450,000 clones, more than 80% of which appear only once. The TCR comes from a man in his forties with head and neck cancer. Sequenced material: PBMCs.

CDR3 nucleotide sequence: TGCAGCGTTGAGGGGAGGGCCGGGGAGCTGTTTTTT. It codes for CSVEGRAGELFF. The chain joins TRBV29-1 to TRBJ2-2, with 7 bases that match TRBD2. The CDR3 runs 12 residues. V dropped 3 bases and J dropped 6; count of bases not matched to a gene: 1. Germline lookup yields CDR1 SQVTM and CDR2 ANQGSEA.